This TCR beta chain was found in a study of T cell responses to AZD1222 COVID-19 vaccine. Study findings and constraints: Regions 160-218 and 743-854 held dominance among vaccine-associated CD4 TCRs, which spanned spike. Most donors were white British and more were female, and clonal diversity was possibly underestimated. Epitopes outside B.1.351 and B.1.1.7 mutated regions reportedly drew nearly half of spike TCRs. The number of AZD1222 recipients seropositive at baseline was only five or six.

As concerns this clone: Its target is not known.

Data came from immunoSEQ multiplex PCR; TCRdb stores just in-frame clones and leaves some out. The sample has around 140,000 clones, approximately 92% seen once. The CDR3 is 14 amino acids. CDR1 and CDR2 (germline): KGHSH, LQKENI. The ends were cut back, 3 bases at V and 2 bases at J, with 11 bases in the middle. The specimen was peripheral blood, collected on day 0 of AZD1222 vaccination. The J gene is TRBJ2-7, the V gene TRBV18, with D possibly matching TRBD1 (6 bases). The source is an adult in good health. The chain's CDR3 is CASSPRTETYEQYF. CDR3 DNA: TGTGCCAGCTCACCCAGGACAGAGACCTACGAGCAGTACTTC.